The following is a T cell receptor (beta chain) sequence with its context. Its antigen is unknown. No much larger clonotype is one base removed from it; base qualities were not supplied. Donors were 35 to 40 systemically healthy Caucasian individuals from Russia aged roughly 6 to 100 years. Approximately 11 milliliters of peripheral blood were drawn from each donor into EDTA-treated Vacutainer tubes. Ficoll-Paque density-gradient centrifugation was used to isolate PBMCs, with at least 6.5 million per sample. Total RNA was extracted from PBMCs with Trizol reagent, with at least 5 micrograms obtained per sample. Naive CD45RAhigh/CD27high T cell percentages were measured by flow cytometry on a PBMC aliquot from every donor. Library prep was done by 5' RACE. Sequencing was carried out with an Illumina HiSeq 2500. A second PCR of roughly 6 to 11 cycles was run with a J-beta primer mix and a sample-barcoded 5' primer. A template-switch 5' adaptor carrying 12 random nucleotides introduced a unique molecular identifier onto each TCR beta cDNA molecule. Each sample yielded at least 3 million CDR3-containing paired-end reads. The Mint cDNA synthesis kit, primed by a TRBC-specific oligonucleotide, was used to synthesize first-strand cDNA from all RNA. All cDNA was treated with uracil-DNA glycosylase and then went through a first 18-cycle PCR with the universal primers M1SS and BC2_uni_R. The source study handled its data this way. Normalization of each sample was performed by random selection of 1 million high-quality reads, each carrying a distinct molecular identifier. Reads with shared molecular identifiers were discarded instead of being binned into consensus sequences. MiTCR, with a Q25 quality threshold and the strictest error-elimination algorithm, was used for CDR3 identification, clonotype clustering and error correction. A nonparametric unseen species model with Euler transformation was used to estimate a lower bound on total TCR beta diversity. TCRdb reran the public reads through fastp at Q25 and MiXCR, keeping productive beta chains. CDR3 protein duplicates are merged, each entry listing the most common genes and DNA. The V and J calls shown here were made by TCRdb, not taken from the authors' results. The sample table records hundreds of thousands of distinct CDR3 sequences; about 62% of these occur just once. The top ten constitute around a quarter of the sample.

This entry belongs to a study of blood T cells in healthy people across ages (dated by TCRdb to 2015 to 2017). Background on the whole study: In model experiments, template switching captured about one uniquely barcoded TCR beta cDNA molecule for every two T cells. Four age groups were formed from the donors: young (average approximately 16 years), middle-aged (roughly 38), aged (roughly 58) and long-lived (about 75). To avoid experimental bias, donors of different ages were randomly spread across the sequencing lanes. For two donors (one aged 18 to 30 and one aged 80 or older), the study analyzed two additional independent replicas of 1 million unique cDNA reads from the same blood draw. Age-related changes in TCR beta repertoire diversity were measured in the study by deep sequencing normalized with unique cDNA molecular identifiers.

Results the study describes overall, beyond this receptor: Compared with the aged group, more naive CD4+ T cells, fewer expanded clones and increased TCR diversity were shown by the long-lived group, suggesting age selection. The percentage of naive T cells measured by flow cytometry correlated strongly with observed TCR beta diversity. Estimates of total diversity based on one million sequenced T cells were regarded as lower bounds and as underestimates. The CMV infection status of donors was not known, potentially confounding age-related changes in expanded clonotypes. As age increased, observed TCR beta diversity per million T cells dropped in a roughly linear way, and a significant reduction was already evident by age 40. Conclusive comparison of naive and antigen-experienced compartments was prevented by the profiling of bulk unsorted PBMCs.

CDR1 SGHDN and CDR2 FVKESK are derived from the germline V gene. The junction shows trimming of 11 bases on V and 8 bases on J, plus 18 bases between the germline ends. There are 12 amino acids in the CDR3, from cysteine to phenylalanine inclusive. Only the CDR3 portion is preserved as DNA: 36 bases, with reading frame beginning at the first base. Source material: blood. The V gene is TRBV14 and the J gene is TRBJ1-2; the D gene is unclear. The sequence was collected from a man aged 30 to 45 in good health. The DNA sequence follows: TGTGCCGTCGGTCCTCCTGGAAGGGGCTACACCTTC. Its translation reads: CAVGPPGRGYTF.